This T cell receptor beta chain was identified during a study of T cell repertoires in cytomegalovirus infection. As for the study in general: Both CMV infection and a matching HLA type were indicated by public TCR beta signatures.

TCRdb re-analysed the reads in MiXCR, keeping a single row per CDR3 protein. The sample consists of under 850,000 distinct CDR3 sequences, 35% of them appearing once. Trimming took off 2 bases at V and 4 bases at J, with 11 bases between the two ends. The CDR3 loop spans 15 amino acids. The germline CDR1 and CDR2 sequences are MNHGY and SAAAGT. The TCR comes from a human donor in good health (CMV status not recorded). Some clones in this sample may be carry-over from other donors' samples. Material for sequencing was PBMCs. The rearrangement uses TRBV6-8 and TRBJ2-2, with D unresolved. For the CDR3, the DNA is TGTGCCAGCAGTTACAGTCGTGAAGCCACCGGGGAGCTGTTTTTT. Amino acid sequence: CASSYSREATGELFF.